This T cell receptor (beta chain) was documented in a study of T cell repertoires in cytomegalovirus infection. TCRdb analysed the reads with MiXCR anew, one entry per CDR3 protein. The table records about 180,000 distinct CDR3 sequences, over 13% of them present only once. The germline V and J ends were trimmed by 7 bases and 2 bases, with 8 bases remaining between them. This CDR3 has 11 residues. From germline, CDR1 is DFQATT and CDR2 SNEGSKA (reference sequence). The chain links TRBV20-1 to TRBJ2-5; D unresolved. This TCR came from a human donor in good health (CMV status not recorded). Some clones in this sample may be carry-over from other donors' samples. Sequences were obtained from PBMCs. CDR3 bases: TGCAGTGGCCGAACGCAAGAGACCCAGTACTTC. This gives the protein CSGRTQETQYF.